The next 5 T cell receptor beta chains were all read from a single sample in a study of blood T cell repertoires in COVID-19. TCRdb's table, derived via immunoSEQ multiplex PCR, lists solely in-frame clones and lacks some. The sample gives approximately 130,000 clones, around four fifths of which show up once; 20% to 25% is in the top ten. Input material: peripheral blood. These receptors all come from a human donor in a cohort sampled during active COVID-19.

This rearrangement joins TRBV20-1 to TRBJ1-2; 8 bases match TRBD1. Germline V gene sequence: CDR1 DFQATT, CDR2 SNEGSKA (reference sequence). This CDR3 is 10 amino acids long. The CDR3 DNA sequence: TGCACTACAGGGGGGGGTGGCTACACCTTC. This gives the protein CTTGGGGYTF.

J is TRBJ2-3 and V is TRBV21-1; the table's TRBD1 call for D was not verified on the DNA. TRBV21-1 is annotated as a pseudogene. The CDR3 loop spans 17 amino acids. CDR3 in amino acids: CASSKAGQGGSTDTQYF. DNA of the CDR3: TGTGCCAGCAGCAAAGCAGGGCAGGGTGGGAGCACAGATACGCAGTATTTT.

This clone occurred a few times. Other DNA sequences in the sample encode the same CDR3. The chain carries TRBV7-3 and TRBJ1-6, with TRBD1 matching over 7 bases. Losses at the gene ends were 2 bases for V and 6 bases for J; bases not matched to a gene: 1. CDR3 size: 14 residues. CDR1 is SGHTA and CDR2 is FQGTGA in the germline V gene. As DNA, the CDR3 is TGTGCCAGCAGCTTAGGGACAGCTAATTCACCCCTCCACTTT. This codes for CASSLGTANSPLHF. Full variable domain (rest looked up from reference TRBV7-3 and TRBJ1-6): GAGVSQTPSNKVTEKGKYVELRCDPISGHTALYWYRQSLGQGPEFLIYFQGTGAADDSGLPNDRFFAVRPEGSVSTLKIQRTERGDSAVYLCASSLGTANSPLHFGNGTRLTVT.

This rearrangement joins TRBV18 to TRBJ2-4; 9 positions agree with TRBD1. This CDR3 comprises 16 residues. Germline V lookup: CDR1 KGHSH, CDR2 LQKENI. V trimming: 6 bases; J trimming: 8 bases; junction bases outside the gene matches: 14. The CDR3 region is CASSAVGDRAIDIQYF. The CDR3 DNA follows: TGTGCCAGCTCCGCCGTGGGGGACAGGGCGATTGACATTCAGTACTTC.

The chain links TRBV7-9 to TRBJ2-1, with 10 bases aligning to TRBD2. J was trimmed by 8 bases and V by 0 bases; bases with no gene match: 7. This CDR3 is 16 amino acids long. The germline V gene encodes CDR1 SEHNR and CDR2 FQNEAQ (reference sequence). This chain's CDR3 is CASSLADQREGHEQFF. In DNA form, the CDR3 reads TGTGCCAGCAGCTTAGCGGATCAGCGGGAGGGCCATGAGCAGTTCTTC. The full variable domain, in which reference TRBV7-9 and TRBJ2-1 provide the parts outside the CDR3, is DTGVSQNPRHKITKRGQNVTFRCDPISEHNRLYWYRQTLGQGPEFLTYFQNEAQLEKSRLLSDRFSAERPKGSFSTLEIQRTEQGDSAMYLCASSLADQREGHEQFFGPGTRLTVL.